These 26 T cell receptor beta chains originate from one sample sequenced in a study of blood T cells in healthy people across ages. Through a sample-barcoded 5' primer and a J-beta primer mix, a second PCR was run for about 7 to 12 cycles. Each CDR3 protein is one row after TCRdb ran MiXCR on the 5' RACE reads. Among over 550,000 distinct CDR3 sequences listed, about 30% were seen once. Sequenced: blood. The source is a woman of 80 years or more in good health.

This clonotype was counted once. A much larger clone lies a single base off, so this may be a read error. The chain combines TRBV6-1 with TRBJ2-7, with D unclear. The CDR3 is 13 amino acids. Germline V lookup: CDR1 MNHNS, CDR2 SASEGT. The CDR3 region has the DNA TGTGCCAGCAGCGACTTGGTCTCCTACGCGCAGTACTTC. Residues: CASSDLVSYAQYF.

This CDR3 is CAGTSECEQYF. The CDR3 DNA follows: TGTGCCGGCACCTCTGAGTGCGAGCAGTACTTC. The chain recombines TRBV28 with TRBJ2-7; D remains unclear. The CDR3 totals 11 residues. The V gene's germline CDR1 is MDHEN and CDR2 SYDVKM. Trimming left V 11 bases short and J 6 bases short, with 14 bases between.

The CDR3 sequence: CASSANDNSPLHF. The CDR3 coding sequence is TGTGCCAGCAGCGCAAACGATAATTCACCCCTCCACTTT. V is TRBV9 and J is TRBJ1-6; D unresolved. The germline V gene encodes CDR1 SGDLS and CDR2 YYNGEE. There are 13 residues in the CDR3. The V and J ends lost 3 bases and 5 bases respectively, with 6 bases between them.

The chain combines TRBV2 with TRBJ1-6; D is uncertain. The germline V gene encodes CDR1 SNHLY and CDR2 FYNNEI. The V end was cut by 2 bases, the J end by 6 bases, with 8 bases between. The CDR3 totals 14 residues. For the CDR3, the DNA is TGTGCCAGCAGTGAACAGACGGCTAATTCACCCCTCCACTTT. Residues: CASSEQTANSPLHF.

This clonotype was found many times. A much larger clone lies a single base off, so this may be a read error. This chain links TRBV5-1 with TRBJ2-7; 7 bases align to TRBD1. The germline gives CDR1 SGHRS, CDR2 YFSETQ. After removal of 3 bases from V and 6 bases from J, the junction contained 9 bases not matched to a gene. CDR3 size: 14 residues. The CDR3 here is CASSWGDRVTEQYF. The CDR3 region has the DNA TGCGCCAGCAGCTGGGGAGACAGGGTCACCGAGCAGTACTTC. Full variable domain (rest looked up from reference TRBV5-1 and TRBJ2-7): KAGVTQTPRYLIKTRGQQVTLSCSPISGHRSVSWYQQTPGQGLQFLFEYFSETQRNKGNFPGRFSGRQFSNSRSEMNVSTLELGDSALYLCASSWGDRVTEQYFGPGTRLTVT.

This clonotype was counted a few times. This likely stems from a read error, as it lies one base from a far larger clone. The chain recombines TRBV12-3 or TRBV12-4 with TRBJ2-5; no firm D call. Between the trimmed V and J ends, which lost 10 bases and 0 bases, there was a span of 9 bases. The CDR3 extends over 12 amino acids. The CDR3 DNA follows: TGTGCCAACAGCCCGTACCAAGAGACCCAGTACTTC. Translating gives CANSPYQETQYF.

V is TRBV21-1 and J is TRBJ2-2; the table's TRBD1 call for D was not verified on the DNA. TRBV21-1 is termed a pseudogene. The CDR3 covers 15 residues. CDR3 DNA sequence: TGTGCCAGCAGCATGGTCGGACAGGGACACGGGGAGCTGTTTTTT. Encoded protein: CASSMVGQGHGELFF.

CDR3 DNA sequence: TGTGCCAGCAGTTTAGATAGGGGACAGGGTACAGATACGCAGTATTTT. The encoded protein is CASSLDRGQGTDTQYF. The chain carries TRBV12-3 or TRBV12-4 and TRBJ2-3; 9 bases line up with TRBD1. The CDR3 totals 16 residues. The ends lost 1 base at V and 3 bases at J; junction bases unmatched: 5.

As for this clonotype: This may arise from a read error, as a much more abundant clone is one base away. J is TRBJ1-2 and V is TRBV20-1; D is unresolved. The CDR3 is 14 residues long. V lost 1 base to trimming and J lost 3 bases, with 12 bases between them. Germline lookup yields CDR1 DFQATT and CDR2 SNEGSKA (reference sequence). The CDR3 DNA sequence: TGCAGTGCTAGAGTTCGGCAGAGGGACTATGGCTACACCTTC. It is translated as CSARVRQRDYGYTF.

This clonotype was counted ten times or more. The chain uses TRBV7-2 and TRBJ2-7; 10 bases agree with TRBD1. This CDR3 contains 16 residues. Germline V gene lookup returns CDR1 SGHTA and CDR2 FQGNSA. V was clipped by 7 bases and J by 3 bases; unmatched bases: 12. CDR3 nucleotides: TGTGCCAGCAACCCCCTTGCCGGACAGGGGGACTACGAGCAGTACTTC. This translates into CASNPLAGQGDYEQYF.

This clonotype was recorded at least ten times. The V gene is TRBV29-1, the J gene TRBJ2-7, with D hard to call. With 6 bases removed from V and 5 bases from J, the gap between germline ends came to 8 bases. CDR1 SQVTM and CDR2 ANQGSEA come from the germline V gene. The CDR3 spans 10 residues. This CDR3 is CSVGGNEQYF. Here the CDR3 DNA reads TGCAGCGTCGGCGGAAACGAGCAGTACTTC.

This clonotype showed up many times. DNA of the CDR3: TGTGCCAGCAGTCCGCGCTTAGGACAGGGTCGCAAGCGGGGCCATCAAGAGACCCAGTACTTC. This codes for CASSPRLGQGRKRGHQETQYF. The V gene is TRBV27, the J gene TRBJ2-5, with a tentative D call TRBD1 (8 bases). CDR1 MNHEY and CDR2 SMNVEV come from the germline V gene (reference sequence). The CDR3 sequence is 21 residues long. The V end lost 5 bases, the J end lost 2 bases, and 33 bases lay between the germline ends.

In its sample, this clonotype was seen many times. The genes are TRBV5-6 and TRBJ2-3; no firm D call. CDR3 size: 14 residues. V lost 2 bases, J lost 1 base, and 8 bases lay in between. CDR1 is SGHDT, CDR2 YYEEEE, per germline. CDR3 amino acids: CASSLGIGTDTQYF. The CDR3 bases are TGTGCCAGCAGCTTAGGTATAGGCACAGATACGCAGTATTTT.

Worth noting for this clonotype: This may stem from a read error, because a much larger clone lies one nucleotide away. V is TRBV12-3 or TRBV12-4 and J is TRBJ2-3; 7 positions match TRBD1. This CDR3 has 16 amino acids. The CDR3 spells CAGSRQGVVSTDTQYF. The CDR3 DNA reads as TGTGCCGGCAGTCGGCAGGGGGTGGTTAGCACAGATACGCAGTATTTT.

The rearrangement joins TRBV6-1 to TRBJ2-4; D not resolved. CDR3 length: 14 amino acids. Germline values: CDR1 MNHNS, CDR2 SASEGT. V gave up 4 bases and J gave up 0 bases, with 7 bases separating them. CDR3 residues: CASSGTIAKNIQYF. The CDR3, as DNA: TGTGCCAGCAGTGGGACCATAGCCAAAAACATTCAGTACTTC.

This chain connects TRBV6-6 to TRBJ1-1; D is ambiguous. Germline-derived CDR1 and CDR2 are MNHNY and SVGAGI (reference sequence). The CDR3 is 15 amino acids. Trimming cost V 0 bases and J 5 bases, with 13 bases left between them. The chain's CDR3 is CASSYSVSFGTEAFF. The CDR3, as DNA: TGTGCCAGCAGTTACTCAGTAAGCTTTGGGACTGAAGCTTTCTTT.

Remarks on this clonotype: An end of the junction differs from the germline gene, which may be a read error. V and J are TRBV28 and TRBJ2-2, with a weak D call TRBD2 (5 bases). Germline-derived CDR1 and CDR2 are MDHEN and SYDVKM. The CDR3 runs to 14 residues. DNA of the CDR3: TGTGCCACCACAGTTTCCGGGGAAACCGGGGAGCGGTTTTTT. Protein sequence: CATTVSGETGERFF.

The table lists this clonotype with a few counts. CDR3 protein: CASSPYPRNTEAFF. CDR3 DNA sequence: TGTGCCAGCAGCCCCTATCCTAGAAACACTGAAGCTTTCTTT. J is TRBJ1-1 and V is TRBV7-2; D gene unclear. The ends were cut back, 5 bases at V and 2 bases at J, with 12 bases in the middle. Germline CDR1 is SGHTA and CDR2 is FQGNSA. There are 14 residues in the CDR3. Using reference TRBV7-2 and TRBJ1-1 for the parts outside the CDR3, the full variable domain is GAGVSQSPSNKVTEKGKDVELRCDPISGHTALYWYRQSLGQGLEFLIYFQGNSAPDKSGLPSDRFSAERTGGSVSTLTIQRTQQEDSAVYLCASSPYPRNTEAFFGQGTRLTVV.

This clonotype has more than one count but fewer than ten. The gene calls are TRBV30 and TRBJ2-7, with 8 nucleotides matching TRBD1. V dropped 1 base and J dropped 2; count of bases not matched to a gene: 10. The CDR3 runs to 16 residues. From germline, CDR1 is GTSNPN and CDR2 SVGIG (reference sequence). CDR3 sequence: CAWSGSLDRATYEQYF. CDR3 in DNA: TGTGCCTGGAGTGGGAGCCTGGACAGGGCCACCTACGAGCAGTACTTC.

The chain has TRBV20-1 and TRBJ1-5; 9 bases agree with TRBD1. V shed 1 base, J shed 2 bases, and the junction held 9 bases outside the gene matches. The CDR3 has 17 residues. The germline CDR1 and CDR2 sequences are DFQATT and SNEGSKA (reference sequence). The CDR3 nucleotides are TGCAGTGCTAGAGGTGACAGGGGGAATTGGGGCAATCAGCCCCAGCATTTT. Translated: CSARGDRGNWGNQPQHF.

This clonotype has at least ten counts. The chain joins TRBV18 to TRBJ2-5; possibly TRBD2 for D (5 bases). The CDR3 runs to 17 residues. Germline V gives CDR1 KGHSH, CDR2 LQKENI. V lost 3 bases and J 5 bases, leaving 22 bases between the germline ends. This CDR3 reads CASSPTIRGAVWETQYF. CDR3 coding DNA: TGTGCCAGCTCACCGACAATCCGGGGAGCGGTTTGGGAGACCCAGTACTTC.

V and J are TRBV12-3 or TRBV12-4 and TRBJ1-1, with 7 nucleotides matching TRBD1. Germline trimming cut 5 bases from V and 3 bases from J; bases unmatched to any gene: 6. The CDR3 contains 14 residues. The CDR3, as DNA: TGTGCCAGCAGTACCAGGGGGAGAGACACTGAAGCTTTCTTT. Translation: CASSTRGRDTEAFF.

This clonotype was seen once. This may arise from a read error, as a much more abundant clone is one base away. V usage is TRBV20-1 and J usage is TRBJ2-5; D is possibly TRBD2 (6 bases). The length of the CDR3 is 14 residues. CDR1 and CDR2 (germline): DFQATT, SNEGSKA (reference sequence). V lost 0 bases to trimming and J lost 11 bases, with 19 bases between them. The CDR3 DNA reads TGCAGTGCTAGAGATGGGGCGGGGTTCCACGGGCAGTACTTC. Protein product: CSARDGAGFHGQYF.

About this clonotype: A much larger clone differs from this one at a single base, so this may be a read error. V gene TRBV10-3 combines with J gene TRBJ2-3; D is possibly TRBD1 (6 bases). V gave up 3 bases and J gave up 5 bases, with 15 bases separating them. This CDR3 comprises 15 residues. The germline gives CDR1 ENHRY, CDR2 SYGVKD. The CDR3 here is CAISEQGTGIDTQYF. DNA of the CDR3: TGTGCCATCAGTGAACAGGGAACGGGAATAGATACGCAGTATTTT.

This clonotype has a count of ten or more. The V gene is TRBV28, the J gene TRBJ2-5; D remains unclear. V lost 6 bases and J 7 bases, leaving 12 bases between the germline ends. The CDR3 is 12 residues long. CDR1 and CDR2 from the germline V gene are MDHEN and SYDVKM. In nucleotides, the CDR3 is TGTGCCAGCAGAAGATCAACACGGACCCAGTACTTC. Residues: CASRRSTRTQYF.

V usage is TRBV20-1 and J usage is TRBJ2-1, with no clear D. The CDR3 runs to 12 residues. Trimming took off 3 bases at V and 8 bases at J, with 11 bases between the two ends. Germline CDR1 reads DFQATT; CDR2 reads SNEGSKA (reference sequence). The CDR3 DNA is TGCAGTGCTAGGTCGGATATTTATGAGCAGTTCTTC. This sequence encodes CSARSDIYEQFF.